This is a list of T cell receptor beta chains from one sample in a study of T cells in Graves' hyperthyroidism and ophthalmopathy. Using its own MiXCR run on the multiplex PCR reads, TCRdb lists one record per CDR3 protein. Altogether approximately 520,000 distinct CDR3 sequences are present, roughly a quarter being singletons, with the ten largest covering roughly 12%. Sequencing input: blood. Receptor source: a woman aged 25 to 39 with Graves' ophthalmopathy. CDR3s include the opening cysteine and the closing phenylalanine or tryptophan. The order of the fields is V gene, clone size, J gene, D gene, CDR3 DNA, CDR3 protein. The D gene is left open where the match is weak. Only part of the rows carry a size: once, few, many, or a class if the clone is expanded.

>TRBV6-1|many|TRBJ2-5|TRBD2
TGTGCCAGCGCGGCTAGCGGGGTACAAGAGACCCAGTACTTC
CASAASGVQETQYF
>TRBV28|-|TRBJ1-1|-
TGTGCCAGCAGAGTAGGGACATTTAACACTGAAGCTTTCTTT
CASRVGTFNTEAFF
>TRBV4-1|many|TRBJ2-7|-
TGCGCCAGCAGCCAAGATCTTTGGGAGCCAGGAGCCTACGAGCAGTACTTC
CASSQDLWEPGAYEQYF
>TRBV7-8|-|TRBJ1-1|-
TGTGCCAGCAGCTTAGCCGGGTACGGCACTGAAGCTTTCTTT
CASSLAGYGTEAFF
>TRBV6-2/TRBV6-3|many|TRBJ2-5|-
TGTGCCAGCAGTTACGCGGTGAGGGAGACCCAGTACTTC
CASSYAVRETQYF
>TRBV12-3/TRBV12-4|many|TRBJ2-7|-
TGTGCCAGCAGTTTACAAGCGGCCTACGAGCAGTACTTC
CASSLQAAYEQYF
>TRBV5-1|few|TRBJ2-7|-
TGCGCCAGCAGCTGGGGACACGCGACCTACGAGCAGTACTTC
CASSWGHATYEQYF
>TRBV12-3/TRBV12-4|-|TRBJ1-2|TRBD1
TGTGCCAGCGCGGGACAGGGGGATGGCTACACCTTC
CASAGQGDGYTF
>TRBV10-3|many|TRBJ1-1|-
TGTGCCATCAGTGAGGGGGTGAAAGCTTTCTTT
CAISEGVKAFF
>TRBV12-3/TRBV12-4|few|TRBJ2-7|-
TGTGCCAGCAGTTTATGGGGCCTAGCCTACGAGCAGTACTTC
CASSLWGLAYEQYF
>TRBV2|many|TRBJ1-2|TRBD1
TGTGCCAGCAGCCAGGACAGGGGGCGCCCCTTCAATGGCTACACCTTC
CASSQDRGRPFNGYTF
>TRBV12-3/TRBV12-4|many|TRBJ1-6|-
TGTGCCAGCAGTTTAGCAGGGTGGGATTCACCCCTCCACTTT
CASSLAGWDSPLHF
>TRBV2|many|TRBJ2-7|-
TGTGCCAGCAGTGCAGAGGTACTCTACGAGCAGTACTTC
CASSAEVLYEQYF
>TRBV28|once|TRBJ1-5|-
TGTGCCAGCAGTCCCCGGGGGCATAGCAATCAGCCCCAGCATTTT
CASSPRGHSNQPQHF
>TRBV14|-|TRBJ2-3|-
TGTGCCAGCAGCCAACGGGGCGTTGCTTTCACAGATACGCAGTATTTT
CASSQRGVAFTDTQYF
>TRBV18|-|TRBJ1-6|-
TGTGCCAGCTCACCAGGGTCCGACCTTAATAATTCACCCCTCCACTTT
CASSPGSDLNNSPLHF
>TRBV12-3/TRBV12-4|many|TRBJ2-5|-
TGTGCCAGCAGTTCCTCCCCCAGGGGTCGGGAGACCCAGTACTTC
CASSSSPRGRETQYF
>TRBV11-1|few|TRBJ2-6|-
TGTGCCAGCAGCTCGGAGGTTGGGGCCAACGTCCTGACTTTC
CASSSEVGANVLTF
>TRBV5-4|many|TRBJ2-7|TRBD1
TGTGCCAGCAGCTCTCCCGGGACAGGGTCCTACGAGCAGTACTTC
CASSSPGTGSYEQYF
>TRBV12-3/TRBV12-4|-|TRBJ2-2|TRBD2
TGTGCCAGCAGCGTAGAGCGGGGGGGCGTAGGGGAGCTGTTTTTT
CASSVERGGVGELFF
>TRBV11-2|many|TRBJ2-7|-
TGTGCCAGCAGCTTAACTGAGGGGGCCTACGAGCAGTACTTC
CASSLTEGAYEQYF
>TRBV12-3/TRBV12-4|-|TRBJ1-2|-
TGTGCCAGCAGTTTCCGGTTATGGTTCGACGGGATAAACTATGGCTACACCTTC
CASSFRLWFDGINYGYTF
>TRBV4-1|many|TRBJ1-3|-
TGCGCCAGCAGCCAAGACGCGGTGTCGGCTGGAAACACCATATATTTT
CASSQDAVSAGNTIYF
>TRBV25-1|-|TRBJ1-1|-
TGTGCCAGCAGTGAAGATTTTGCGACTGAAGCTTTCTTT
CASSEDFATEAFF
>TRBV4-2|-|TRBJ2-2|-
TGTGCCAGCAGCCAAGAGGGGGGACGGACCACCGGGGAGCTGTTTTTT
CASSQEGGRTTGELFF
>TRBV10-2|many|TRBJ2-2|-
TGCGCCAGCAGAGGGCAGGATAACACCGGGGAGCTGTTTTTT
CASRGQDNTGELFF
>TRBV5-1|-|TRBJ1-6|-
TGCGCCAGCAGCTTGGCCGGCCAGGGGTATAATTCACCCCTCCACTTT
CASSLAGQGYNSPLHF
>TRBV12-3/TRBV12-4|-|TRBJ2-2|-
TGTGCCAGCAGTCCACATCCTAGGGGGAGAGGGGAGCTGTTTTTT
CASSPHPRGRGELFF
>TRBV15|-|TRBJ2-7|-
TGTGCCACCAGCAGAGATCGCAGGGGTTACGAGCAGTACTTC
CATSRDRRGYEQYF
>TRBV7-2|many|TRBJ2-2|-
TGTGCCAGCAGCTTACCATTTCGGGGCAAGAACACCGGGGAGCTGTTTTTT
CASSLPFRGKNTGELFF
>TRBV7-2|many|TRBJ2-7|-
TGTGCCAGCAGCTTAGTGGGGGTCTACGAGCAGTACTTC
CASSLVGVYEQYF
>TRBV27|many|TRBJ1-5|-
TGTGCCAGCAGTCCCCTCGATCAGCCCCAGCATTTT
CASSPLDQPQHF